The 16 T cell receptor beta chains below were found in one sample sequenced in a study of cytotoxic CD8 clonotypes in ibrutinib-treated CLL. Data came from immunoSEQ multiplex PCR; TCRdb stores just in-frame clones and leaves some out. The sample carries about 150,000 clones, 79% recorded once. Sequenced here: PBMCs, sampled after 12 months of ibrutinib treatment. The receptor set was obtained from a human donor with chronic lymphocytic leukemia.

The chain has TRBV5-4 and TRBJ1-2; 8 nucleotides match TRBD1. In germline, CDR1 is SGHNT, CDR2 YYREEE (reference sequence). Unmatched junction bases numbered 6, after V lost 3 bases and J lost 8 bases. This CDR3 has 13 amino acids. This CDR3 is CASSWAGGAGYTF. The CDR3 nucleotides read TGTGCCAGCAGCTGGGCAGGGGGCGCCGGCTACACCTTC.

The CDR3 nucleotides are TGTGCCAGCAGTGTACAGTGGGTAGAGACCCAGTACTTC. Translating gives CASSVQWVETQYF. The V call is TRBV28, the J call TRBJ2-5; D remains unclear. Trimming pared 5 bases from V and 4 bases from J, leaving 11 bases between. The germline V gene encodes CDR1 MDHEN and CDR2 SYDVKM. The length of the CDR3 is 13 residues.

The chain has TRBV4-3 and TRBJ2-7; a possible D gene is TRBD1 (5 bases). Trimming shortened V by 4 bases and J by 12 bases, and 19 bases separated the two germline ends. This CDR3 has 13 amino acids. Germline loops: CDR1 LGHNA, CDR2 YSLEER. The CDR3 DNA is TGCGCCAGCAGCCCTGCATTACAGGAGAGAAGGTACTTC. Its protein product is CASSPALQERRYF.

V and J are TRBV28 and TRBJ2-2, with D hard to call. V was shortened by 5 bases and J by 2 bases, with 12 bases between the two germline ends. Germline CDR1 reads MDHEN; CDR2 reads SYDVKM. The CDR3 loop spans 15 amino acids. The CDR3 DNA is TGTGCCAGCAGTCGGGCCCCGTCTAACACCGGGGAGCTGTTTTTT. It specifies CASSRAPSNTGELFF.

This chain joins TRBV5-6 and TRBJ2-7, with 8 bases aligning to TRBD1. The V gene end was trimmed by 3 bases and the J gene end by 1 base; junction bases not matched to a gene: 3. CDR1 is SGHDT, CDR2 YYEEEE, per germline. The CDR3 loop spans 14 amino acids. The CDR3 DNA follows: TGTGCCAGCAGCTGGACAGGGACATCCTACGAGCAGTACTTC. Its translation: CASSWTGTSYEQYF.

This clone was seen a single time. This rearrangement joins TRBV25-1 to TRBJ2-1; D perhaps matches TRBD1 (6 bases). Germline V CDR1 and CDR2: MGHDK, SYGVNS. V was shortened by 6 bases and J by 4 bases, with 10 bases between the two germline ends. The CDR3 is 13 amino acids. The CDR3, as DNA: TGTGCCAGCAGAGACAGGAGTTACAATGAGCAGTTCTTC. It yields the protein CASRDRSYNEQFF.

This clone was recorded a few times. The chain couples TRBV7-9 to TRBJ1-2, with D uncertain. The V gene's germline CDR1 is SEHNR and CDR2 FQNEAQ (reference sequence). This CDR3 is 8 amino acids long. The V end lost 11 bases, the J end lost 6 bases, and 4 bases lay between the germline ends. CDR3 sequence reads: CAPNGYTF. For the CDR3, the DNA is TGTGCCCCAAATGGCTACACCTTC.

This clone showed up just a few times. The chain links TRBV5-1 to TRBJ2-1; D is unclear. Germline V lookup: CDR1 SGHRS, CDR2 YFSETQ. The germline V and J ends were trimmed by 5 bases and 4 bases, with 7 bases remaining between them. This CDR3 has 12 amino acids. CDR3 amino acids: CASSWAYNEQFF. DNA of the CDR3: TGCGCCAGCAGTTGGGCTTACAATGAGCAGTTCTTC. The complete variable domain, with remaining parts taken from reference TRBV5-1 and TRBJ2-1, reads KAGVTQTPRYLIKTRGQQVTLSCSPISGHRSVSWYQQTPGQGLQFLFEYFSETQRNKGNFPGRFSGRQFSNSRSEMNVSTLELGDSALYLCASSWAYNEQFFGPGTRLTVL.

The chain employs TRBV7-3 and TRBJ2-1, with unresolved D. The V gene lost 3 bases and the J gene lost 5 bases, with 8 bases spanning the gap. This CDR3 has 13 residues. The V gene's germline CDR1 is SGHTA and CDR2 FQGTGA. The CDR3 sequence: CASSFGINNEQFF. The CDR3 coding sequence is TGTGCCAGCAGCTTTGGGATAAACAATGAGCAGTTCTTC.

This chain uses TRBV11-1 with TRBJ2-3; tentative D call: TRBD2 (5 bases). CDR1 and CDR2 (germline): SGHAT, FQDESV (reference sequence). With 4 bases removed from V and 6 bases from J, the gap between germline ends came to 8 bases. CDR3 size: 12 residues. The CDR3 loop reads CASSSRGDTQYF. DNA of the CDR3: TGTGCCAGCAGCTCTCGCGGGGATACGCAGTATTTT.

This clone was picked up a small number of times. V is TRBV7-2 and J is TRBJ2-7; D is possibly TRBD2 (6 bases). The CDR3 is 14 amino acids. The ends were cut back, 4 bases at V and 2 bases at J, with 12 bases in the middle. The germline V gene encodes CDR1 SGHTA and CDR2 FQGNSA. This chain's CDR3 is CASSSLAGTYEQYF. DNA of the CDR3: TGTGCCAGCAGCTCACTAGCCGGTACCTACGAGCAGTACTTC.

The genes are TRBV10-2 and TRBJ1-1; TRBD1 aligns across 7 bases. The ends lost 2 bases at V and 4 bases at J; junction bases unmatched: 7. Germline V CDR1 and CDR2: WSHSY, SAAADI. The CDR3 covers 15 residues. CDR3 in amino acids: CASSEKGADGTEAFF. The CDR3 nucleotides are TGCGCCAGCAGTGAGAAGGGGGCGGACGGCACTGAAGCTTTCTTT.

There are a few counts of this clone. The V gene is TRBV30, the J gene TRBJ2-7; 10 nucleotides match TRBD1. Unmatched junction bases numbered 4, after V lost 0 bases and J lost 5 bases. Germline V gene sequence: CDR1 GTSNPN, CDR2 SVGIG (reference sequence). The CDR3 runs to 14 residues. This CDR3 reads CAWSVGTGVDEQYF. The CDR3 DNA reads TGTGCCTGGAGTGTTGGGACAGGGGTGGACGAGCAGTACTTC. Combining the CDR3 with reference TRBV30 and TRBJ2-7 gives the whole variable domain SQTIHQWPATLVQPVGSPLSLECTVEGTSNPNLYWYRQAAGRGLQLLFYSVGIGQISSEVPQNLSASRPQDRQFILSSKKLLLSDSGFYLCAWSVGTGVDEQYFGPGTRLTVT.

CDR3 region: CASSSGLAGVSETQYF. The CDR3 DNA reads TGCGCCAGCAGCAGCGGACTAGCGGGAGTCAGTGAGACCCAGTACTTC. This chain links TRBV5-1 with TRBJ2-5; TRBD2 matches at 13 bases. Losses at the gene ends were 4 bases for V and 5 bases for J; bases not matched to a gene: 8. The CDR3 is made up of 16 amino acids. Germline V gene sequence: CDR1 SGHRS, CDR2 YFSETQ.

The rearrangement uses TRBV5-4 and TRBJ2-3; 10 nucleotides line up with TRBD2. The CDR3 runs to 15 residues. The germline gives CDR1 SGHNT, CDR2 YYREEE (reference sequence). V lost 3 bases to trimming and J lost 1 base; unmatched junction nucleotides: 2. The CDR3 sequence is CASSSGLARTDTQYF. In DNA form, the CDR3 reads TGTGCCAGCAGCTCGGGACTAGCGCGCACAGATACGCAGTATTTT.

A remark on this clone: The same CDR3 arises from other DNA sequences in this sample as well. The gene calls are TRBV7-2 and TRBJ2-1, with 8 positions matching TRBD2. V shed 5 bases and J 4 bases; nucleotides not matched to a gene: 7. Germline V gives CDR1 SGHTA, CDR2 FQGNSA. The CDR3 sequence is 15 residues long. CDR3 nucleotides: TGTGCCAGCAGCCCCACTAGCGGTTCATACAATGAGCAGTTCTTC. Protein product: CASSPTSGSYNEQFF.